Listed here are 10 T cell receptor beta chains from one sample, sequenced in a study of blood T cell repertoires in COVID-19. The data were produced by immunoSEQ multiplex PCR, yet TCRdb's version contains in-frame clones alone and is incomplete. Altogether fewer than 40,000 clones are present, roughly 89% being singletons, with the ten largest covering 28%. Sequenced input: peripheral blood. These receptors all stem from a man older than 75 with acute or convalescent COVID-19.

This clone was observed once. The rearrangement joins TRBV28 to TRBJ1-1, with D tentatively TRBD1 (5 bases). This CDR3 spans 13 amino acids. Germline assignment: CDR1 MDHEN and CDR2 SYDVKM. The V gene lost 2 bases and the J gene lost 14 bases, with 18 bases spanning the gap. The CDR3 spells CASSLPGGGERFF. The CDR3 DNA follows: TGTGCCAGCAGTTTACCGGGTGGGGGGGAGCGATTCTTT.

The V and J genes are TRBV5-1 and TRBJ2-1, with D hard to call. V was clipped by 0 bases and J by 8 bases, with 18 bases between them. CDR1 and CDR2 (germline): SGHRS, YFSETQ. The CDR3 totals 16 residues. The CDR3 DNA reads TGCGCCAGCAGCTTGGTAGGTAGCTCAAAATGGGATGAGCAGTTCTTC. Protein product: CASSLVGSSKWDEQFF.

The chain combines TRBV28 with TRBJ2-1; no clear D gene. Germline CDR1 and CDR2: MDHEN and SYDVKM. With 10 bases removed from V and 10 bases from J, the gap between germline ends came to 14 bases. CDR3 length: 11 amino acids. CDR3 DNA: TGTGCCACCATCGCCCTGGAGGAGCAGTTCTTC. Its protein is CATIALEEQFF.

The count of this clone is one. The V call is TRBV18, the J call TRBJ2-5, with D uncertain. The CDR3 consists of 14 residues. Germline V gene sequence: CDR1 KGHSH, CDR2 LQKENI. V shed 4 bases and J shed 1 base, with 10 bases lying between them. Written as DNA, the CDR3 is TGTGCCAGCTCACTCGGAGAGATCCAAGAGACCCAGTACTTC. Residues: CASSLGEIQETQYF.

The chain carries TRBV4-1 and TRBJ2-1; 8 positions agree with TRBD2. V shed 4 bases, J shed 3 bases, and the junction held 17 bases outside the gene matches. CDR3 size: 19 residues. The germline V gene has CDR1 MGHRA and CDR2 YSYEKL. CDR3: CASSRGLLAGPRYYNEQFF. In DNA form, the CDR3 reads TGCGCCAGCAGCCGAGGACTGCTAGCGGGTCCTCGATACTACAATGAGCAGTTCTTC.

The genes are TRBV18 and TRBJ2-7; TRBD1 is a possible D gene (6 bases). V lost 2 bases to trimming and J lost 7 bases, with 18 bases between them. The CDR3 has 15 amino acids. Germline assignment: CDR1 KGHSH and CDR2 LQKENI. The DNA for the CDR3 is TGTGCCAGCTCACCATCCTCCACAGGGTGGGGGGAGCAGTACTTC. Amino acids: CASSPSSTGWGEQYF.

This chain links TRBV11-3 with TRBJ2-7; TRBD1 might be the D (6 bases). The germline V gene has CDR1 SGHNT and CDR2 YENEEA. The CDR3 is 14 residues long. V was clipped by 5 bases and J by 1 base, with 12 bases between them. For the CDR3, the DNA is TGTGCCAGCAGCCTTAACAGGGTTTCCTACGAGCAGTACTTC. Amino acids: CASSLNRVSYEQYF.

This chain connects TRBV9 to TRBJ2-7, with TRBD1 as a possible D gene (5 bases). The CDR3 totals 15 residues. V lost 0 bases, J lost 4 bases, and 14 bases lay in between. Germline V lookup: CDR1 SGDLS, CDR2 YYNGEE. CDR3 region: CASSVGSRAAYEQYF. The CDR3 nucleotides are TGTGCCAGCAGCGTAGGAAGCAGGGCAGCGTACGAGCAGTACTTC. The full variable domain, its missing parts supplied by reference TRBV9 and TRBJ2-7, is DSGVTQTPKHLITATGQRVTLRCSPRSGDLSVYWYQQSLDQGLQFLIQYYNGEERAKGNILERFSAQQFPDLHSELNLSSLELGDSALYFCASSVGSRAAYEQYFGPGTRLTVT.

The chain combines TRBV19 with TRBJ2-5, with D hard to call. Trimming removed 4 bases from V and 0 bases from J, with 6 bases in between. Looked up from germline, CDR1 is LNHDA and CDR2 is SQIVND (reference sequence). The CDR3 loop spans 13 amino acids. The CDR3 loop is CASSRAYQETQYF. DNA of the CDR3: TGTGCCAGTAGTAGGGCTTACCAAGAGACCCAGTACTTC.

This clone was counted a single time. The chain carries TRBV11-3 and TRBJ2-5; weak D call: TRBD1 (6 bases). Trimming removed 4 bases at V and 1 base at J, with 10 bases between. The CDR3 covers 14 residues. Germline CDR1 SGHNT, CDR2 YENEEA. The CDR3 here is CASSSGQLQETQYF. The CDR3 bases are TGTGCCAGCAGCTCCGGACAGCTCCAAGAGACCCAGTACTTC. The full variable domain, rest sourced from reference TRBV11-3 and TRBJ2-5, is EAGVVQSPRYKIIEKKQPVAFWCNPISGHNTLYWYLQNLGQGPELLIRYENEEAVDDSQLPKDRFSAERLKGVDSTLKIQPAELGDSAVYLCASSSGQLQETQYFGPGTRLLVL.